The clone carrying this T cell receptor (beta chain) was observed many times. The sample is drawn from a study of T cells in Graves' hyperthyroidism and ophthalmopathy. CDR1 is SGHVS and CDR2 is FQNEAQ in the germline V gene. The V end was cut by 5 bases, the J end by 0 bases, with 14 bases between. The CDR3 has 16 residues. Amplified TCR beta CDR3 regions derived from RNA transcripts. A set of HTBI primers served as the primers for a first-round RT-PCR of the TCR CDR3. TCRdb reanalysed the multiplex PCR reads using MiXCR and keeps one entry per CDR3 protein. The table has roughly 160,000 distinct CDR3 sequences, 9.4% seen once; the top ten hold roughly 23%.

The sample consisted of blood. This receptor was obtained from a woman in her late teens or twenties with Graves' hyperthyroidism that later progressed to Graves' ophthalmopathy. This chain uses TRBV7-8 with TRBJ2-1; the D is unclear. The DNA of the CDR3 is TGTGCCAGCAGCCCCGCACTTGTGAGCTCCTACAATGAGCAGTTCTTC. It translates to CASSPALVSSYNEQFF.